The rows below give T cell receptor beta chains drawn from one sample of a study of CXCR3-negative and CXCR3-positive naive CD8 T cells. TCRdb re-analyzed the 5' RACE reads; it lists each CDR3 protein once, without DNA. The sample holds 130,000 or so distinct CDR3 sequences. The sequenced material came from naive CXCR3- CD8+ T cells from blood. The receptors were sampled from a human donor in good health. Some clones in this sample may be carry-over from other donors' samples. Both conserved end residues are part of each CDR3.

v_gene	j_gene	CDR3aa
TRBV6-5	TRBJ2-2	CASRMGAGELFF
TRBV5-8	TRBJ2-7	CASRTRSPRSYEQYF
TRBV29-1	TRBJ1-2	CSVEMWDSINYGYTF
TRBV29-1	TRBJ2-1	CSVRGLAGLNEQFF
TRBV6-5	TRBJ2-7	CASSVTSGVHEQYF
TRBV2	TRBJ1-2	CASFLGQVATGYTF
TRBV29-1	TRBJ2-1	CSVARDRGRSVRNEQFF
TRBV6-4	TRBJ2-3	CASSERGPPDTQYF
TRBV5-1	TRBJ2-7	CASSPDPGAEQYF
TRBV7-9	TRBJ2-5	CASSLVSETQYF